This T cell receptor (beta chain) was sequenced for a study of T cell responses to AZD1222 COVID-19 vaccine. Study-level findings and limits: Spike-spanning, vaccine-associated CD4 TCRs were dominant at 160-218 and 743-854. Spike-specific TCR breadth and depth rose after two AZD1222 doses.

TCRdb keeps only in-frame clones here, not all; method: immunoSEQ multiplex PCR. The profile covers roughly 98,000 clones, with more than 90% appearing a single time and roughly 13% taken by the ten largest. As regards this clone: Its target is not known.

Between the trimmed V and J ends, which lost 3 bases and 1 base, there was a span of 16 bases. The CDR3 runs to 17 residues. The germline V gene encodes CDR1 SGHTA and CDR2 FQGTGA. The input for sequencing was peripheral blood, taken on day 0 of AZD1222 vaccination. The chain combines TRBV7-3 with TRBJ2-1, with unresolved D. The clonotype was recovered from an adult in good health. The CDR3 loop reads CASSFRAGLSSYNEQFF. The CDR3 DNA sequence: TGTGCCAGCAGCTTCCGGGCCGGATTAAGTTCCTACAATGAGCAGTTCTTC.